The clone carrying this T cell receptor (beta chain) was seen ten or more times. There were TCR beta CDR3 regions amplified from RNA transcripts. RT-PCR in the first round (using the HTBI primer set) targeted the TCR CDR3. TCRdb re-analysed the multiplex PCR reads in MiXCR, keeping a single row per CDR3 protein. This table has fewer than 300,000 distinct CDR3 sequences, 13% to 15% appearing once. The data stem from a study of T cells in Graves' hyperthyroidism and ophthalmopathy. The blood sample dates from first hyperthyroidism diagnosis, preceding any ophthalmopathy symptoms. The CDR3 length is 15 residues. The J segment lost 9 bases and the V segment lost 3 bases, leaving 4 bases of the junction unmatched. Germline V CDR1 and CDR2: MDHEN, SYDVKM.

The specimen was blood. The receptor's source is a woman aged 45-65 years with Graves' hyperthyroidism that later progressed to Graves' ophthalmopathy. The chain employs TRBV28 and TRBJ2-1, with TRBD2 matching over 14 bases. The CDR3 region is CASSLGTSGSGEQFF. CDR3 DNA sequence: TGTGCCAGCAGTTTGGGGACTAGCGGGAGTGGTGAGCAGTTCTTC.